Listed below are T cell receptor beta chains from one sample, sequenced in a study of blood T cell repertoires in COVID-19. Measured with immunoSEQ multiplex PCR; TCRdb has only the in-frame clones, and not every one. This table holds 90,000 to 110,000 clones, around 86% found once. The source material was peripheral blood. The receptors shown here come from a man aged 45-65 years with acute or convalescent COVID-19. The CDR3 runs from the conserved cysteine through the conserved F or W. Each record gives: J gene, clone size, V gene, D gene, CDR3 protein, CDR3 DNA. The D gene is left open where the match is weak. Clone size is shown for a subset of rows, as once, few, many or a class of expanded clone.

J: TRBJ1-3
size: -
V: TRBV4-1
D: -
CDR3: CASSQDLTGVAGNTIYF
DNA: TGCGCCAGCAGCCAAGATCTTACCGGGGTAGCTGGAAACACCATATATTTT

J: TRBJ2-2
size: -
V: TRBV5-1
D: -
CDR3: CASSETVGEAELFF
DNA: TGCGCCAGCAGCGAGACTGTGGGGGAGGCGGAGCTGTTTTTT

J: TRBJ2-5
size: -
V: TRBV11-2
D: -
CDR3: CASSLGRETQYF
DNA: TGTGCCAGCAGCTTAGGTCGGGAGACCCAGTACTTC

J: TRBJ1-6
size: -
V: TRBV28
D: -
CDR3: CASSTTGFGENSPLHF
DNA: TGTGCCAGCAGTACCACAGGGTTCGGTGAGAATTCACCCCTCCACTTT

J: TRBJ2-7
size: -
V: TRBV13
D: TRBD1
CDR3: CASSDRQGAYEQYF
DNA: TGTGCCAGCAGCGATCGACAGGGAGCCTACGAGCAGTACTTC

J: TRBJ1-3
size: once
V: TRBV15
D: -
CDR3: CATSRGGDYSGNTIYF
DNA: TGTGCCACCAGCAGAGGTGGGGACTACTCTGGAAACACCATATATTTT

J: TRBJ2-3
size: -
V: TRBV3-1/TRBV3-2
D: TRBD1
CDR3: CASSQGTGSTDTQYF
DNA: TGTGCCAGCAGCCAAGGGACAGGTAGCACAGATACGCAGTATTTT

J: TRBJ2-3
size: -
V: TRBV30
D: TRBD1
CDR3: CAWSPTGGLTDTQYF
DNA: TGTGCCTGGAGTCCCACAGGGGGCCTCACAGATACGCAGTATTTT

J: TRBJ1-1
size: -
V: TRBV6-1
D: -
CDR3: CASSDALRMNTEAFF
DNA: TGTGCCAGCAGTGACGCCTTGAGGATGAACACTGAAGCTTTCTTT

J: TRBJ2-7
size: -
V: TRBV6-4
D: TRBD2
CDR3: CASSDPGLANHYEQYF
DNA: TGTGCCAGCAGTGACCCCGGACTAGCGAATCACTACGAGCAGTACTTC

J: TRBJ2-2
size: -
V: TRBV19
D: TRBD2
CDR3: CASSPRGGLDTGELFF
DNA: TGTGCCAGTAGTCCCCGGGGGGGCTTAGACACCGGGGAGCTGTTTTTT

J: TRBJ2-3
size: -
V: TRBV27
D: -
CDR3: CASSPIPFGTQYF
DNA: TGTGCCAGCAGTCCGATCCCTTTCGGTACGCAGTATTTT

J: TRBJ2-5
size: -
V: TRBV12-3/TRBV12-4
D: TRBD2
CDR3: CASTGGLQETQYF
DNA: TGTGCCAGCACGGGGGGACTGCAAGAGACCCAGTACTTC

J: TRBJ2-7
size: -
V: TRBV11-3
D: -
CDR3: CASSVDRTYEQYF
DNA: TGTGCCAGCAGCGTCGACAGAACCTACGAGCAGTACTTC

J: TRBJ2-5
size: -
V: TRBV7-8
D: TRBD2
CDR3: CASSLALAGGRGTQYF
DNA: TGTGCCAGCAGCTTAGCGCTAGCGGGGGGCCGGGGGACCCAGTACTTC

J: TRBJ2-1
size: few
V: TRBV3-1/TRBV3-2
D: -
CDR3: CASSQTYFLSYNEQFF
DNA: TGTGCCAGCAGCCAAACTTACTTCCTCTCCTACAATGAGCAGTTCTTC

J: TRBJ1-5
size: -
V: TRBV5-6
D: TRBD1
CDR3: CASRVLGGTDYDSNQPQHF
DNA: TGTGCCAGCAGGGTGTTGGGCGGGACAGATTATGATAGCAATCAGCCCCAGCATTTT

J: TRBJ2-7
size: -
V: TRBV18
D: -
CDR3: CASSPTGLGYEQYF
DNA: TGTGCCAGCTCCCCGACAGGCCTTGGATACGAGCAGTACTTC

J: TRBJ2-7
size: -
V: TRBV3-1/TRBV3-2
D: -
CDR3: CASSQGPGASSYEQYF
DNA: TGTGCCAGCAGCCAAGGGCCAGGGGCTAGCTCCTACGAGCAGTACTTC

J: TRBJ2-4
size: -
V: TRBV19
D: -
CDR3: CASIDGSEGKNIQYF
DNA: TGTGCCAGTATAGATGGGTCGGAGGGCAAAAACATTCAGTACTTC

J: TRBJ2-3
size: once
V: TRBV7-8
D: TRBD2
CDR3: CASSPRLAGSEDTQYF
DNA: TGTGCCAGCAGCCCACGACTAGCGGGGAGTGAGGATACGCAGTATTTT

J: TRBJ2-7
size: -
V: TRBV10-1
D: -
CDR3: CASSEAQAGYEQYF
DNA: TGCGCCAGCAGTGAGGCGCAGGCCGGCTACGAGCAGTACTTC

J: TRBJ2-3
size: few
V: TRBV3-1/TRBV3-2
D: -
CDR3: CASSQIADTQYF
DNA: TGTGCCAGCAGCCAGATAGCGGATACGCAGTATTTT

J: TRBJ2-3
size: once
V: TRBV5-6
D: -
CDR3: CASSFLLETSTDTQYF
DNA: TGTGCCAGCAGCTTCCTACTAGAAACTAGCACAGATACGCAGTATTTT

J: TRBJ1-5
size: -
V: TRBV29-1
D: -
CDR3: CSVSGFNQPQHF
DNA: TGCAGCGTTTCAGGCTTCAATCAGCCCCAGCATTTT

J: TRBJ2-1
size: -
V: TRBV5-1
D: TRBD1
CDR3: CASSLDRGNYNEQFF
DNA: TGCGCCAGCAGCCTGGACAGGGGCAACTACAATGAGCAGTTCTTC

J: TRBJ2-5
size: once
V: TRBV5-4
D: TRBD2
CDR3: CASSFAGGRETQYF
DNA: TGTGCCAGCAGCTTTGCGGGGGGCAGGGAGACCCAGTACTTC

J: TRBJ2-7
size: -
V: TRBV27
D: TRBD1
CDR3: CANRDRGSQIYEQYF
DNA: TGTGCCAACCGGGACAGGGGCTCCCAAATCTACGAGCAGTACTTC

J: TRBJ1-4
size: -
V: TRBV19
D: TRBD1
CDR3: CASSAPGQGVEKLFF
DNA: TGTGCCAGTAGTGCACCGGGACAGGGAGTTGAAAAACTGTTTTTT

J: TRBJ1-1
size: -
V: TRBV15
D: -
CDR3: CATSPTNMNTEAFF
DNA: TGTGCCACCAGCCCCACCAACATGAACACTGAAGCTTTCTTT

J: TRBJ2-1
size: -
V: TRBV3-1/TRBV3-2
D: -
CDR3: CASARGTTYNEQFF
DNA: TGTGCCAGCGCCCGGGGGACCACGTACAATGAGCAGTTCTTC

J: TRBJ1-4
size: -
V: TRBV25-1
D: -
CDR3: CASSAAREGRRREKLFF
DNA: TGTGCCAGCAGTGCCGCCAGGGAGGGACGGAGGAGAGAAAAACTGTTTTTT

J: TRBJ2-1
size: -
V: TRBV28
D: TRBD2
CDR3: CASSLTSGSSRNEQFF
DNA: TGTGCCAGCAGTTTAACCAGCGGGAGCTCCCGTAATGAGCAGTTCTTC

J: TRBJ2-1
size: -
V: TRBV7-3
D: TRBD2
CDR3: CASSLGHGASGTYNEQFF
DNA: TGTGCCAGCAGCCTGGGACACGGGGCTAGCGGGACTTACAATGAGCAGTTCTTC

J: TRBJ1-5
size: -
V: TRBV30
D: TRBD1
CDR3: CAWSSQGGNQPQHF
DNA: TGTGCCTGGAGTTCACAGGGGGGGAATCAGCCCCAGCATTTT

J: TRBJ2-7
size: -
V: TRBV5-1
D: TRBD2
CDR3: CASSKTSGSFEQYF
DNA: TGCGCCAGCAGCAAGACTAGCGGGAGTTTCGAGCAGTACTTC

J: TRBJ2-7
size: -
V: TRBV18
D: TRBD1
CDR3: CASSFRQGPFLEQYF
DNA: TGTGCCAGCTCCTTCAGACAGGGCCCATTTTTGGAGCAGTACTTC

J: TRBJ1-1
size: -
V: TRBV10-3
D: TRBD1
CDR3: CAIREMDRGTEAFF
DNA: TGTGCCATCAGGGAGATGGACAGGGGGACTGAAGCTTTCTTT

J: TRBJ1-1
size: -
V: TRBV5-1
D: TRBD1
CDR3: CASSRTGGATEAFF
DNA: TGCGCCAGCAGTAGGACAGGGGGCGCGACTGAAGCTTTCTTT

J: TRBJ1-1
size: once
V: TRBV6-2/TRBV6-3
D: TRBD1
CDR3: CASSYPGGTGEAFF
DNA: TGTGCCAGCAGTTACCCAGGGGGCACGGGCGAGGCTTTCTTT

J: TRBJ2-3
size: -
V: TRBV9
D: -
CDR3: CASSVVGESTDTQYF
DNA: TGTGCCAGCAGCGTAGTTGGGGAGAGCACAGATACGCAGTATTTT

J: TRBJ1-4
size: -
V: TRBV14
D: -
CDR3: CASSQVQGKGEKLFF
DNA: TGTGCCAGCAGCCAAGTTCAGGGGAAAGGTGAAAAACTGTTTTTT

J: TRBJ2-7
size: once
V: TRBV24-1
D: TRBD2
CDR3: CATSDSPRGGEQYF
DNA: TGTGCCACCAGTGACTCGCCGAGGGGAGGGGAGCAGTACTTC

J: TRBJ2-4
size: -
V: TRBV5-1
D: TRBD1
CDR3: CASTPRGRTGGKDIQYF
DNA: TGCGCCAGCACGCCCCGCGGCCGGACAGGGGGAAAGGACATTCAGTACTTC

J: TRBJ2-3
size: few
V: TRBV14
D: TRBD2
CDR3: CASSQVWEGPRSADTQYF
DNA: TGTGCCAGCAGCCAAGTCTGGGAGGGCCCGAGGTCAGCAGATACGCAGTATTTT

J: TRBJ2-2
size: few
V: TRBV7-9
D: TRBD2
CDR3: CASSARLAGVSGELFF
DNA: TGTGCCAGCAGCGCCCGGCTAGCGGGAGTTTCCGGGGAGCTGTTTTTT

J: TRBJ2-4
size: few
V: TRBV11-3
D: TRBD1
CDR3: CASSRGQGAKNIQYF
DNA: TGTGCCAGCAGCAGAGGACAGGGGGCGAAAAACATTCAGTACTTC

J: TRBJ1-1
size: -
V: TRBV7-6
D: TRBD1
CDR3: CASSTQTGLGTEAFF
DNA: TGTGCCAGCAGCACCCAGACAGGGCTGGGCACTGAAGCTTTCTTT

J: TRBJ2-1
size: -
V: TRBV28
D: -
CDR3: CASSIRQREQFF
DNA: TGTGCCAGCAGTATTCGACAGAGGGAGCAGTTCTTC

J: TRBJ2-1
size: -
V: TRBV6-6
D: -
CDR3: CASSPGSSSYNEQFF
DNA: TGTGCCAGCAGCCCCGGGAGTAGCTCCTACAATGAGCAGTTCTTC

J: TRBJ2-1
size: -
V: TRBV2
D: TRBD2
CDR3: CASSLLAGGYNEQFF
DNA: TGTGCCAGCAGTTTACTAGCGGGGGGCTACAATGAGCAGTTCTTC

J: TRBJ2-5
size: -
V: TRBV5-5
D: TRBD2
CDR3: CASSWGLAGEKETQYF
DNA: TGTGCCAGCAGCTGGGGACTAGCGGGGGAAAAAGAGACCCAGTACTTC

J: TRBJ2-7
size: -
V: TRBV5-1
D: TRBD1
CDR3: CASSWTGLQEQYF
DNA: TGCGCCAGCAGCTGGACAGGGTTGCAGGAGCAGTACTTC

J: TRBJ1-1
size: -
V: TRBV4-1
D: TRBD1
CDR3: CASSQEQGAVTEAFF
DNA: TGCGCCAGCAGCCAGGAACAGGGGGCGGTAACTGAAGCTTTCTTT

J: TRBJ2-7
size: -
V: TRBV5-1
D: TRBD1
CDR3: CASSMGQGNEQYF
DNA: TGCGCCAGCAGCATGGGACAGGGGAACGAGCAGTACTTC

J: TRBJ2-3
size: -
V: TRBV2
D: -
CDR3: CASDVSGKGPDTQYF
DNA: TGTGCCAGCGATGTTTCAGGGAAGGGTCCAGATACGCAGTATTTT

J: TRBJ1-4
size: medium-sized
V: TRBV5-1
D: TRBD1
CDR3: CASSGPRTGEGEKLFF
DNA: TGCGCCAGCAGCGGGCCCCGGACAGGGGAGGGTGAAAAACTGTTTTTT